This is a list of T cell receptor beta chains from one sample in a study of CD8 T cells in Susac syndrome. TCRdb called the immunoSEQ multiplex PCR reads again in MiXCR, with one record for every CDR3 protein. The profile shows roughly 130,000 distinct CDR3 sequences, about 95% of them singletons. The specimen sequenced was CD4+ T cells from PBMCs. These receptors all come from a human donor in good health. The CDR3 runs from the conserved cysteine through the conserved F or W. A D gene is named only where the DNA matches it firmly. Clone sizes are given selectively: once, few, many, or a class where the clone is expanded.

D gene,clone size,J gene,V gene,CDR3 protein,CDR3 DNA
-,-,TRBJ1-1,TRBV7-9,CASSLALGGRPNTEAFF,TGTGCCAGCAGCTTAGCGTTGGGCGGCAGGCCGAACACTGAAGCTTTCTTT
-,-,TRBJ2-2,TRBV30,CAWSLGLGNTGELFF,TGTGCCTGGAGTCTGGGTTTAGGGAACACCGGGGAGCTGTTTTTT
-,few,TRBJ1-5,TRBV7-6,CASSRDSNQPQHF,TGTGCCAGCAGCCGGGACAGCAATCAGCCCCAGCATTTT
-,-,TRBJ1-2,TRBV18,CASSPRQRGLSGYTF,TGTGCCAGCTCACCGCGACAGCGGGGTTTAAGTGGCTACACCTTC
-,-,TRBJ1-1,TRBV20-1,CSAFDRANTEAFF,TGCAGTGCGTTTGACAGAGCGAACACTGAAGCTTTCTTT
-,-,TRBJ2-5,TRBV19,CASSIDHHPEETQYF,TGTGCCAGTAGTATAGACCACCATCCGGAAGAGACCCAGTACTTC
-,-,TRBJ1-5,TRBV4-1,CASSLSTNNQPQHF,TGCGCCAGCAGCCTAAGCACGAACAATCAGCCCCAGCATTTT
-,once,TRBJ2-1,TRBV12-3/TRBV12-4,CASSLLGDEQFF,TGTGCCAGCAGTTTATTGGGGGATGAGCAGTTCTTC
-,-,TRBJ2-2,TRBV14,CASSQQAPNTGELFF,TGTGCCAGCAGCCAACAGGCCCCAAACACCGGGGAGCTGTTTTTT
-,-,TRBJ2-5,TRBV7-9,CASSAGKRETQYF,TGTGCCAGCAGCGCCGGGAAGAGGGAGACCCAGTACTTC
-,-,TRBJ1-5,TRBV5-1,CASSPFQGSNQPQHF,TGCGCCAGCAGCCCTTTCCAGGGGAGCAATCAGCCCCAGCATTTT
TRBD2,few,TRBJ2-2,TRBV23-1,CASSQRLAGRLPNTGELFF,TGCGCCAGCAGTCAAAGACTAGCGGGGCGTTTACCGAACACCGGGGAGCTGTTTTTT
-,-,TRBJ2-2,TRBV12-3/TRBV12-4,CASRRGAGELFF,TGTGCCAGCAGGAGGGGAGCCGGGGAGCTGTTTTTT
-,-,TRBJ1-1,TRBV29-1,CSAENLGGAFF,TGCAGCGCCGAAAATTTGGGGGGAGCTTTCTTT
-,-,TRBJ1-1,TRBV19,CASSIWQNTEAFF,TGTGCCAGTAGTATTTGGCAAAACACTGAAGCTTTCTTT
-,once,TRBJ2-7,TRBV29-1,CSVEPSGGYEQYF,TGCAGCGTTGAGCCGAGCGGCGGGTACGAGCAGTACTTC
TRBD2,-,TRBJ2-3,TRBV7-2,CASSSTSGFTDTQYF,TGTGCCAGCAGCTCCACTAGCGGGTTCACAGATACGCAGTATTTT
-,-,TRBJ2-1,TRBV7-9,CASSLSVSYNEQFF,TGTGCCAGCAGCTTGTCTGTCTCCTACAATGAGCAGTTCTTC
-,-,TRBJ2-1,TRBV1,CTSQRSEQFF,TGCACCAGCCAAAGGAGTGAGCAGTTCTTC
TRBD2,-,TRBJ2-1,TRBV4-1,CASSQEVTSGWINSYNEQFF,TGCGCCAGCAGCCAAGAGGTGACTAGCGGATGGATAAATTCCTACAATGAGCAGTTCTTC
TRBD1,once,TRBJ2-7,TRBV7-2,CASSLNTGGAYEQYF,TGTGCCAGCAGCTTAAACACAGGGGGCGCATACGAGCAGTACTTC
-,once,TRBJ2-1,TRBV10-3,CAIGSYNEQFF,TGTGCCATCGGGAGCTACAATGAGCAGTTCTTC
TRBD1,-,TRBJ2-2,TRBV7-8,CASSSRSGTALTGELFF,TGTGCCAGCAGCTCCCGCTCCGGGACAGCTCTCACCGGGGAGCTGTTTTTT
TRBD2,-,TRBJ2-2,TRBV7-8,CASSLVKGLRNTGELFF,TGTGCCAGCAGCTTAGTCAAGGGACTAAGGAACACCGGGGAGCTGTTTTTT
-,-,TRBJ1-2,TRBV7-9,CASSRDNSYGYTF,TGTGCCAGCAGCAGGGACAACAGCTATGGCTACACCTTC
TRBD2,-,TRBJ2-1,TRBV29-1,CSAGWGAGVNEQFF,TGCAGCGCTGGATGGGGAGCGGGAGTCAATGAGCAGTTCTTC
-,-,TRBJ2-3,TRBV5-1,CASSLFGRGPDTQYF,TGCGCCAGCAGCTTGTTCGGGAGAGGCCCAGATACGCAGTATTTT
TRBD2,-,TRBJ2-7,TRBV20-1,CSEGTTNYEQYF,TGCAGTGAAGGGACTACAAACTACGAGCAGTACTTC
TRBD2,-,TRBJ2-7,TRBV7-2,CASSQALGGGLKQYF,TGTGCCAGCAGCCAAGCATTGGGGGGAGGGCTAAAGCAGTACTTC
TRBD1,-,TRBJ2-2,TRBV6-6,CASRAPGQLTGELFF,TGTGCCAGCAGGGCTCCGGGACAGTTAACCGGGGAGCTGTTTTTT
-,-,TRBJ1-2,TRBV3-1,CASSYYDSNYGYTF,TGTGCCAGCAGCTATTACGACAGTAACTATGGCTACACCTTC
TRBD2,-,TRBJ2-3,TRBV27,CASSLSWGGVRTDTQYF,TGTGCCAGCAGTTTATCGTGGGGGGGAGTACGCACAGATACGCAGTATTTT
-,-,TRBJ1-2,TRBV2,CASDPRALALNYGYTF,TGTGCCAGCGACCCTCGGGCACTGGCCTTAAACTATGGCTACACCTTC
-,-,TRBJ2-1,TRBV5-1,CASSLADPAYNEQFF,TGCGCCAGCAGCTTGGCGGATCCGGCCTACAATGAGCAGTTCTTC
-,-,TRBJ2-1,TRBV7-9,CASSFQYEQFF,TGTGCCAGCAGCTTTCAGTATGAGCAGTTCTTC
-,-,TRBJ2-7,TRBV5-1,CASSTGTVLAEEQYF,TGCGCCAGCAGCACCGGGACAGTACTAGCAGAAGAGCAGTACTTC
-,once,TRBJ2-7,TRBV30,CAWSVRIWGANNYEQYF,TGTGCCTGGAGTGTAAGGATCTGGGGCGCAAATAACTACGAGCAGTACTTC
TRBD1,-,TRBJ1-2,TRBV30,CAWRADRGNYGYTF,TGTGCCTGGAGGGCAGACAGGGGGAACTATGGCTACACCTTC
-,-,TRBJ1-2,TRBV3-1,CASSQVSGHYGYTF,TGTGCCAGCAGCCAAGTCTCAGGACACTATGGCTACACCTTC
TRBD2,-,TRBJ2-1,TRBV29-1,CSVGGGRGVNEQFF,TGCAGCGTTGGAGGCGGGAGGGGGGTTAATGAGCAGTTCTTC
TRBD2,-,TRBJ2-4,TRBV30,CAWTSGALAKNIQYF,TGTGCCTGGACTAGCGGGGCCCTAGCCAAAAACATTCAGTACTTC
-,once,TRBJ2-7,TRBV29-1,CSVEAAGGRREQYF,TGCAGCGTTGAAGCGGCCGGCGGGCGTCGGGAGCAGTACTTC
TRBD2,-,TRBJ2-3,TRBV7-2,CASSLGLTTDTQYF,TGTGCCAGCAGCCTGGGACTAACCACAGATACGCAGTATTTT
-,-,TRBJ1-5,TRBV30,CAWSRSAGQQPQHF,TGTGCCTGGAGTAGGTCGGCTGGTCAACAGCCCCAGCATTTT
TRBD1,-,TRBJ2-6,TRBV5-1,CAIRTGASSGANVLTF,TGCGCCATCCGGACAGGCGCGAGCTCTGGGGCCAACGTCCTGACTTTC
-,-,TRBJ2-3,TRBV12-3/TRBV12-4,CASSLGTDTQYF,TGTGCCAGCAGTTTAGGTACAGATACGCAGTATTTT
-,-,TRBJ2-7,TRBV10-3,CAIRSSEDEQYF,TGTGCCATCAGATCCTCGGAAGACGAGCAGTACTTC
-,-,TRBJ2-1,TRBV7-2,CASSLGPNGRQFF,TGTGCCAGCAGCTTAGGGCCCAATGGAAGACAGTTCTTC
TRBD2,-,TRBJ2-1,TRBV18,CASSPASGDYEQFF,TGTGCCAGCTCCCCTGCTAGCGGTGATTATGAGCAGTTCTTC
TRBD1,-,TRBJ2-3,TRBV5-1,CASSSTGRTDTQYF,TGCGCCAGCAGCTCGACAGGGAGAACAGATACGCAGTATTTT
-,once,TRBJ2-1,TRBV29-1,CSVEVAGSYNEQFF,TGCAGCGTTGAAGTGGCGGGCTCCTACAATGAGCAGTTCTTC
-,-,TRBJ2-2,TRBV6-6,CASSQDGELFF,TGTGCCAGCAGCCAAGACGGGGAGCTGTTTTTT
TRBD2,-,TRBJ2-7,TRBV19,CASSNGLAGVSEQYF,TGTGCCAGTAGTAACGGACTAGCGGGAGTAAGCGAGCAGTACTTC
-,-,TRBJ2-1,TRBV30,CAWRSFIAASYNEQFF,TGTGCCTGGCGGTCTTTTATAGCGGCCTCCTACAATGAGCAGTTCTTC
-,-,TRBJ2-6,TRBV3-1,CASSQSAGRISSGANVLTF,TGTGCCAGCAGCCAATCGGCAGGTAGAATTTCCTCTGGGGCCAACGTCCTGACTTTC
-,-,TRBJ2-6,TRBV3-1,CASSPPDVWAGANVLTF,TGTGCCAGCAGCCCGCCCGACGTCTGGGCTGGGGCCAACGTCCTGACTTTC